Reported below is one T cell receptor beta chain. The sample holds one count of this clone. The target of this receptor is not known. No base qualities exist here, and no much larger clone lies one base off it. This entry comes from a study of cytomegalovirus exposure and HLA in healthy donors (dated by TCRdb to 2016 to 2017). Describing the broader study: In an earlier analysis of several hundred of the donors, 276 Gb of sequence data and 100 million or so unique TCR beta sequences from roughly 190 million T cells were reported. In the later analysis, no new phenotypic data were used to find candidate immune exposures; instead, reliance was placed on TCR beta sequences and their occurrence across donors. Both class I and class II loci were covered by HLA typing, at four-digit resolution. Donor age, sex, ethnicity and CMV serostatus were compiled together with the repertoire data. Approximately 300 gigabases of sequencing data and approximately 84 million unique TCR sequences were included in an early release covering about 700 HLA-typed donors. Every discovery cohort repertoire had been produced on one sequencing platform. A later analysis re-analyzed previously published TCR beta repertoires from hundreds of donors and added high-resolution HLA genotyping to study TCR occurrence patterns. Roughly five DR-DQ haplotypes were handled as single units for association and clustering, since linkage in the cohort was strong. The aim of the study was to test whether cataloging public T cell receptors could identify signatures of past pathogen exposure. Along with the roughly 670-subject first cohort, a separate validation cohort of over a hundred different subjects was used. In an earlier analysis of a few hundred of the donors, high-throughput TCR beta sequencing was used to judge whether each TCR beta V gene segment behaved as functional or pseudogenic. To predict cytomegalovirus infection status, the study brought together high-throughput TCR immunosequencing, statistical association of individual TCRs with disease status, and machine learning. Typing coverage varied by locus: roughly 620-630 donors for A, B, C, DRB1 and DQB1; around 560 for DQA1; around 570 for DPA1; approximately 470 for DPB1. Among the roughly 410 genotyped donors, approximately 77% belonged to the genetic ancestry cluster associated with self-reported Caucasian donors. A later genetic analysis used genome-wide SNP genotypes for 398 of the 666 donors, treating that subset as a discovery cohort. Among some 400 genotyped donors of the cohort, an average of approximately 240,000 unique TCR beta nucleotide sequences was sequenced per donor, of which approximately 18% were non-productive. The T cell repertoires of roughly 660 subjects were profiled by immunosequencing and related to cytomegalovirus serostatus.

Library preparation employed the immunoSEQ multiplex PCR assay. For the multiplex PCR, a mixture combining 60 forward primers for TCR Vbeta segments and 13 reverse primers for TCR Jbeta segments was used. A multiplex PCR assay on genomic DNA amplified the CDR3 region of rearranged TCR beta genes. The amplified TCR beta libraries were sequenced on the Illumina HiSeq System as 87-base-pair reads. Per the source publication's procedure: A later analysis tallied roughly 78 million unique TCR beta chains across the 650 to 750 repertoires, and approximately 11 million of those chains were shared by two or more donors. Raw reads were error-corrected and collapsed into unique sequences by a nearest-neighbor algorithm in which closely related sequences were merged to remove PCR and sequencing errors. Alignment of CDR3 sequences to IMGT reference sequences was used to assign V, D and J gene segments. Each retained sequence needed at least a six-nucleotide match to both a V gene segment and a J gene segment. Rearrangements were classified as productive when the CDR3 lacked stop codons and remained in frame with V and J, and all other rearrangements were classified as non-productive. Following IMGT convention, CDR3 was defined as the stretch from the second conserved V-encoded cysteine to the conserved J-encoded phenylalanine. The earlier analysis of 500 to 750 of the donors excluded any sequence lacking an unambiguous match to a single V gene segment. An earlier analysis of fewer than 650 of the donors classified V segments as functional when productive rearrangements were above 56.7% and as segregating when the standard deviation between donors was above 5%. A statistical classification framework was developed to diagnose cytomegalovirus status using the catalog of TCR beta chain sequences. In a later analysis, TCR nucleotide sequences were compared against IMGT/GENE-DB human TR gene sequences so that V and J genes could be assigned. In a later analysis, CDR3 sequences and most-parsimonious VDJ recombination scenarios were assigned using the TCRdist pipeline. In a later analysis, every TCR beta chain was defined by the combination of its CDR3 amino acid sequence and its V-gene family, and reads without a unique V-gene family were dropped. To address suspected cross-contamination and a sequencing artifact, a later analysis removed a few hundred highly shared, low-generation-probability nucleotide sequences. A later analysis calculated a clonal expansion index for each public chain from normalized within-repertoire ranks of inferred template counts. A later analysis computed generation probabilities with a VDJ recombination model fitted to out-of-frame rearrangements, and checked the results against IGoR. In a later analysis, TCR-TCR, TCR-HLA and TCR-CMV co-occurrence was scored with hypergeometric tests, and a repertoire-size bias correction was applied to TCR pairs. False discovery rates were estimated in a later analysis by permuting HLA or CMV assignments 20 times. In a later analysis, co-occurring TCRs were grouped using DBSCAN, with TCRdist sequence similarity added in when clustering inside HLA-allele-positive subsets. Repertoires with fewer than 30,000 or more than 120,000 public chains, plus five repertoires with anomalous nucleotide sharing, were excluded from co-occurrence clustering. Sourced from immuneACCESS, this table was stored by TCRdb with only in-frame sequences that have V and J called. A share of the clones is absent; for the studies checked, an unresolved V gene accounts for under half, and the remainder has no known explanation. V and J calls and clone size follow that table, whereas D and trimming were derived from the DNA. The sample table records 90,000 to 120,000 clones; less than 80% of these occur just once. Around 3.9% of the sample is held by the ten biggest clonotypes.

Broad study findings and their caveats: A later analysis found that HLA-associated TCR beta chains were more clonally expanded and had lower generation probabilities than equally common non-associated chains. Assigning TCR associations to individual alleles was difficult when HLA alleles, especially DR and DQ, strongly co-occurred. Cytomegalovirus status was reported to be diagnosed by the classifier with high specificity and sensitivity in both the original and validation cohorts. Most CMV-associated TCR beta chains appeared to be HLA-restricted in a later analysis, and the HLA associations seemed to be driven largely by CMV exposure. The cohort was sequenced for TCR beta chains only, and without alpha or paired-chain data the features that could be detected were limited. At a false discovery rate of 0.05, a later analysis linked 15,000 to 20,000 TCR beta sequences to specific HLA alleles. About 15 rarely observed V segments, including chromosome 9 orphons, were excluded from the earlier analysis of some 590 of the donors because counts were too low. HLA typing was unavailable for some donors at each locus, so association tests used only the typed subset. In a later analysis, several top co-occurrence clusters were reported to appear linked to parvovirus B19, influenza, CMV and Epstein-Barr virus. In vitro tests confirmed that a few of the cytomegalovirus-associated TCR beta chains recognize cytomegalovirus antigens. While some public TCRs were present in many individuals, most TCR sequences turned up only very rarely across donors. The study gave a list of 150 to 200 TCR beta chains associated with cytomegalovirus. Broadly in line with IMGT annotations, most TCR beta V segments showed up in productive rearrangements about 90% or about 30% of the time in an earlier analysis of several hundred of the donors. A cluster of highly shared sequence variants was judged likely to be a technical artifact of the sequencing pipeline. According to a later analysis, TCR association rates differed among HLA loci, with DRB1 alleles showing the most associated TCRs and HLA-C alleles showing the fewest. A further reported finding was that TCR beta sequences accurately predicted the HLA-A and HLA-B alleles for most subjects in the first cohort. A later genetic analysis associated a missense DCLRE1C variant with V-gene and J-gene trimming of TCR beta chains, and an independent cohort replicated the association. CMV serostatus was the only immune exposure information available for the cohort. The authors suggested that the approach could potentially be generalized to other disease states and immunological phenotypes. Roughly uniform sequencing depth across donors was assumed in presence/absence analyses, although this assumption may not hold. Correlated functional status among segregating V segments might be attributable to linkage disequilibrium, but an unknown experimental factor could not be ruled out. Compared with the roughly 600-donor mean, donors in an Asian-associated ancestry cluster had fewer N-insertions in productive TCRs, according to a later genetic analysis.

The cohort consisted of 600 to 750 healthy bone marrow donors. At the time of sampling, all cohort members were nominally healthy, though unrecorded immune exposures were likely present. The donor tested CMV seropositive and was one of the 289 seropositive cohort members. Every donor gave a peripheral blood sample, and the peripheral blood mononuclear cells from that sample were used for TCR beta sequencing. The Qiagen DNeasy Blood Extraction Kit was used to extract genomic DNA from the blood cell samples. Sequenced input: PBMCs. This TCR was recovered from a man aged 30 to 45 in good health and CMV-seropositive.

CDR3 protein: CASSPGGPGGNQPQHF. The sequence in DNA is TGTGCCAGCAGCCCCGGGGGGCCTGGGGGCAATCAGCCCCAGCATTTT. Rearrangement joined TRBV5-5 to TRBJ1-5, and possibly TRBD1, on 6 matching bases. V and J lose 4 bases and 2 bases, and a span of 16 bases separates them. Counted from cysteine to phenylalanine, this CDR3 has 16 amino acids. Of all the DNA, just the CDR3 is kept, 48 bases in frame from base 1. The germline V gene encodes CDR1 SGHKS and CDR2 YYEKEE (reference sequence).